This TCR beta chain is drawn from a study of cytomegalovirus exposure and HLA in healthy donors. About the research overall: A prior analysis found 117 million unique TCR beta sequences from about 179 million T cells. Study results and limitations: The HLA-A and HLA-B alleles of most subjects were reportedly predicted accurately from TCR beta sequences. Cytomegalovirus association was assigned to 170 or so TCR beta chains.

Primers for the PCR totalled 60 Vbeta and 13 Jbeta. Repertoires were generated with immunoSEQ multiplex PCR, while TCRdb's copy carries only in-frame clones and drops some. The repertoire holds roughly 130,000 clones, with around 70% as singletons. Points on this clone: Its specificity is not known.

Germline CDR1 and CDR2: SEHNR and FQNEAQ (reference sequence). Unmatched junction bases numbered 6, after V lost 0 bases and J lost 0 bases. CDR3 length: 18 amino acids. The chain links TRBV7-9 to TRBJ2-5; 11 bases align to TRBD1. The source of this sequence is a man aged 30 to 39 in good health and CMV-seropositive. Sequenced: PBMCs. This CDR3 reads CASSLAVGQGGYQETQYF. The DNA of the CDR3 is TGTGCCAGCAGCTTAGCGGTGGGACAGGGGGGGTACCAAGAGACCCAGTACTTC.